This T cell receptor beta chain stems from a study of lymphopenia after photon versus proton radiotherapy. Whole-study results and caveats: Relative stability marked proton patients; photon patients lost diversity and naive cells.

V shed 4 bases, J shed 5 bases, and the junction held 4 bases outside the gene matches. The CDR3 runs 15 residues. Germline CDR1 LGHNA, CDR2 YNFKEQ. Data came from immunoSEQ multiplex PCR; TCRdb stores just in-frame clones and leaves some out. The sample shows around 160,000 clones, approximately 90% of them seen only once. As regards this clone: Its specificity is not known.

The sequencing here drew on peripheral blood, taken from a patient treated with photon-based radiotherapy. The sequence derives from a man aged 45 to 65 with gastric cancer. This chain links TRBV4-2 with TRBJ2-5, with 13 bases lining up with TRBD2. The CDR3 spells CASSPGTSGIETQYF. The DNA for the CDR3 is TGTGCCAGCAGCCCTGGGACTAGCGGGATTGAGACCCAGTACTTC.